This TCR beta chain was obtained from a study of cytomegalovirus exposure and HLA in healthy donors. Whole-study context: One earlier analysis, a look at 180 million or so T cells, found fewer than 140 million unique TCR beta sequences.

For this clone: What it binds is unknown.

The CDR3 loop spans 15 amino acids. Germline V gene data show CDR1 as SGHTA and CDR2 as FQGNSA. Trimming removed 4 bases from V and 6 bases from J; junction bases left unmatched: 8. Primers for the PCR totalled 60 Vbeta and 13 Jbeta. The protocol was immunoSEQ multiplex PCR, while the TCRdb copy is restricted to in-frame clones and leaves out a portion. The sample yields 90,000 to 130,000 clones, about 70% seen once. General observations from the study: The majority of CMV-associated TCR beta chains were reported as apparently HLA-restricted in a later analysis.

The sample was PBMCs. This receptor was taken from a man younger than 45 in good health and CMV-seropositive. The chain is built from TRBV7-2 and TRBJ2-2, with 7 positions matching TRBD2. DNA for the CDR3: TGTGCCAGCAGCTACGGGGGGTGGGCGGCCGGGGAGCTGTTTTTT. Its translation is CASSYGGWAAGELFF.